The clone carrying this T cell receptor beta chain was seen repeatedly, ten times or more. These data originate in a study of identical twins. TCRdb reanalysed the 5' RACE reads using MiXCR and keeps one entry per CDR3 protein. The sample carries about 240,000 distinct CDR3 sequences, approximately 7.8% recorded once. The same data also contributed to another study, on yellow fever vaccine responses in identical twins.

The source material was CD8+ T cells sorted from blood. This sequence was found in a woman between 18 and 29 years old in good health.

This CDR3 reads CASSFLTGGWKAFF. The CDR3 DNA reads as TGTGCCAGCAGCTTCCTGACAGGGGGCTGGAAAGCTTTCTTT. The chain is built from TRBV7-2 and TRBJ1-1; 10 nucleotides line up with TRBD1. Trimming took 3 bases from V and 9 from J; bases not matched to a gene: 7. Germline V gene data show CDR1 as SGHTA and CDR2 as FQGNSA. The CDR3 consists of 14 residues.